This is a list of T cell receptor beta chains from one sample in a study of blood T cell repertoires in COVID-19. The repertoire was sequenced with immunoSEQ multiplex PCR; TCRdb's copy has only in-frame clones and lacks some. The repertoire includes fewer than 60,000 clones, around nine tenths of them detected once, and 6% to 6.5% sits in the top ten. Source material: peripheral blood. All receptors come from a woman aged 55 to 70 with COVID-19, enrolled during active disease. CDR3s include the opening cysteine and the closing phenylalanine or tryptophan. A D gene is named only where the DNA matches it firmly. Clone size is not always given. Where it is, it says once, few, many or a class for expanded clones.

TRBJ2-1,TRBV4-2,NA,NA,CASSQDPGNEQFF,TGTGCCAGCAGCCAAGATCCAGGCAATGAGCAGTTCTTC
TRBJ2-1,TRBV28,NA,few,CASSPGGLYGDEQFF,TGTGCCAGCAGCCCCGGAGGGTTGTATGGGGATGAGCAGTTCTTC
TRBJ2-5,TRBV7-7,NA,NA,CASSPGVRRAQYF,TGTGCTAGCAGCCCCGGGGTTCGTCGGGCCCAGTACTTC
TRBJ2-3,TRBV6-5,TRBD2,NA,CASSPRTSGSHTQYF,TGTGCCAGCAGTCCCAGGACTAGCGGGAGTCATACGCAGTATTTT
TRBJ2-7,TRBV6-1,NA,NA,CASSEAVGPPYEQYF,TGTGCCAGCAGTGAAGCGGTTGGGCCCCCCTACGAGCAGTACTTC
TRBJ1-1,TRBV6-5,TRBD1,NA,CASRMTGVTEAFF,TGTGCCAGCAGAATGACAGGGGTTACTGAAGCTTTCTTT
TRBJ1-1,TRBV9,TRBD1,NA,CASSVGQGFMNTEAFF,TGTGCCAGCAGCGTAGGACAGGGGTTTATGAACACTGAAGCTTTCTTT
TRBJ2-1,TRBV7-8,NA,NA,CASSNLLVGSYNEQFF,TGTGCCAGCAGCAACCTGTTAGTCGGTTCCTACAATGAGCAGTTCTTC
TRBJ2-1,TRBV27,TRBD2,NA,CASSRLAGGFYEQFF,TGTGCCAGCAGTCGCCTAGCGGGAGGGTTCTATGAGCAGTTCTTC
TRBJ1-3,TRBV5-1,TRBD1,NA,CASSLQGVFAGNTIYF,TGCGCCAGCAGCTTGCAGGGGGTATTTGCTGGAAACACCATATATTTT
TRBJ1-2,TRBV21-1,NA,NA,CASSQRGRYGYTF,TGTGCCAGCAGCCAAAGGGGTAGGTATGGCTACACCTTC
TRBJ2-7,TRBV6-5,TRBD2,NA,CASTPSGSVYEQYF,TGTGCCAGCACGCCAAGCGGGAGTGTCTACGAGCAGTACTTC
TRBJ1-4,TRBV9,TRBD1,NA,CASSAGQGNNEKLFF,TGTGCCAGCAGCGCCGGACAGGGAAATAATGAAAAACTGTTTTTT
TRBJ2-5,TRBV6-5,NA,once,CASSYSILETQYF,TGTGCCAGCAGTTATAGCATCTTAGAGACCCAGTACTTC
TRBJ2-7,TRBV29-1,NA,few,CSVEDQRAGGVYEQYF,TGCAGCGTTGAAGATCAACGGGCCGGGGGAGTCTACGAGCAGTACTTC
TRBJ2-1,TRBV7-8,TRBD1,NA,CASRTYTGDEQFF,TGTGCCAGCAGGACATATACAGGGGATGAGCAGTTCTTC
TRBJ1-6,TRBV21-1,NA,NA,CASIRTGSYNSPLHF,TGTGCCAGCATCCGGACTGGCTCCTATAATTCACCCCTCCACTTT
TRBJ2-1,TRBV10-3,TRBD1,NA,CAISEPGQGAAYEQFF,TGTGCCATCAGTGAGCCCGGACAGGGGGCTGCCTATGAGCAGTTCTTC
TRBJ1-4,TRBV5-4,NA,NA,CASSSDSPGKLFF,TGTGCCAGCAGTTCGGACAGCCCAGGAAAACTGTTTTTT
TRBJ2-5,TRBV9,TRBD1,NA,CASSLQGRIQETQYF,TGTGCCAGCAGCCTACAGGGGAGAATACAAGAGACCCAGTACTTC
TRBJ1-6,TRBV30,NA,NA,CAWSDSNYNSPLHF,TGTGCCTGGAGTGATTCCAACTATAATTCACCCCTCCACTTT
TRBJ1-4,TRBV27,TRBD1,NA,CASSDRDSNNEKLFF,TGTGCCAGCAGCGACCGGGACAGCAATAATGAAAAACTGTTTTTT
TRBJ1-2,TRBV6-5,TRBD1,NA,CASSYGTGHGYTF,TGTGCCAGCAGTTACGGGACAGGGCATGGCTACACCTTC
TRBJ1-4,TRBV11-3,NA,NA,CASSLQSNEKLFF,TGTGCCAGCAGCTTACAGTCTAATGAAAAACTGTTTTTT
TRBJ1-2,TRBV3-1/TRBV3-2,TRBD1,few,CASSLGTVGYTF,TGTGCCAGCAGCCTTGGGACAGTAGGCTACACCTTC
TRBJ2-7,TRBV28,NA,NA,CASSSVHEQYF,TGTGCCAGCAGTTCGGTCCACGAGCAGTACTTC
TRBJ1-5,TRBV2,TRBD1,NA,CASNPTGFRPQHF,TGTGCCAGCAATCCGACAGGGTTTCGGCCCCAGCATTTT
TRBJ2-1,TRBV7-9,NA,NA,CASSLYPGVDNEQFF,TGTGCCAGCAGCTTATACCCGGGAGTAGACAATGAGCAGTTCTTC
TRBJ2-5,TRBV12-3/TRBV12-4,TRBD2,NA,CASSLADQETQYF,TGTGCCAGCAGCCTAGCGGACCAAGAGACCCAGTACTTC
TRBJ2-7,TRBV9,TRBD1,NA,CASSVGGQGLYEQYF,TGTGCCAGCAGCGTAGGGGGACAGGGCCTCTACGAGCAGTACTTC
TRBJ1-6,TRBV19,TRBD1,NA,CASSITGQGNSPLHF,TGTGCCAGTAGTATCACCGGACAGGGCAATTCACCCCTCCACTTT
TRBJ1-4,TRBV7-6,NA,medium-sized,CASSHRDEKLFF,TGTGCCAGCAGCCACAGGGACGAAAAACTGTTTTTT
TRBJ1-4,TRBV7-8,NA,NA,CASSLYPPAATNEKLFF,TGTGCCAGCAGCTTATACCCCCCCGCAGCAACTAATGAAAAACTGTTTTTT
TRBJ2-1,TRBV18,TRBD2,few,CASSPLPTSGRGGDNEQFF,TGTGCCAGCTCACCACTTCCGACTAGCGGGAGAGGGGGGGACAATGAGCAGTTCTTC
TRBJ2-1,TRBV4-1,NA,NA,CASSQVGQPESGEQFF,TGCGCCAGCAGCCAAGTTGGGCAGCCGGAAAGCGGTGAGCAGTTCTTC
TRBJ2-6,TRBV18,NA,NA,CASSPLPGSSGANVLTF,TGTGCCAGCTCACCGCTCCCGGGGAGCTCTGGGGCCAACGTCCTGACTTTC
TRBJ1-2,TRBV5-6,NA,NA,CASSLSQGTYGYTF,TGTGCCAGCAGCTTGTCCCAGGGGACCTATGGCTACACCTTC